This T cell receptor beta chain originates from a study of blood T cell repertoires in COVID-19 (dated by TCRdb to the early 2020s). About the investigation overall: Samples from collaborators originated in the United States, Italy and Spain and spanned both the acute and convalescent phases of COVID-19. The samples were drawn from the first 160 participants of the ongoing ImmuneRACE study and from roughly 1,300 subjects provided by 6 global collaborators. Where available, HLA class I and class II types were taken from metadata supplied by the sample provider and were not determined by assay-based typing. Deeply sampled blood TCRbeta repertoires from subjects exposed to, actively infected with, or recovered from COVID-19 were included in the dataset. A de-identified subject ID, COVID-19 status, age in years and sex were almost always included in the sample metadata. The repertoires were released in a freely available public database intended as a resource for research on the immune response to SARS-CoV-2. The material from the prospective study consisted of cDNA or gDNA derived from T cells, B-cell-depleted T cells, or PBMCs. Overall study outcomes, separate from this receptor: How much clinical and demographic metadata was included differed by source and by participant, and the metadata was provided uncurated.

The collaborating institutions used their own protocols to collect whole blood in K2EDTA tubes. For TCRbeta analysis, collaborators shipped samples in one of three forms: frozen whole blood, isolated PBMCs, or DNA extracted from either of those sample types. On this clone: What antigen it recognizes has not been identified. Base qualities are not recorded, but no much larger clone differs from it by a single base.

The immunoSEQ Assay, a bias-controlled multiplex PCR, was used to amplify TCRbeta CDR3 regions from genomic DNA. Processing in the source paper ran as follows. The number of nucleated cells in each sample was estimated by amplification of reference gene primers within the assay. To quantify the absolute abundance of each unique TCRbeta CDR3 rearrangement, sequence reads were collapsed and filtered. For each sample, productive Simpson clonality was calculated as the square root of Simpson's diversity index over productive rearrangements. Imported from immuneACCESS, the table was reduced by TCRdb to in-frame sequences with V and J called. These copies leave out some clones; in studies compared against another copy, an unresolved V gene accounts for under half, and the cause of the remainder is not known. V, J and clone size are taken as reported in that table, and D and trimming were inferred from the DNA itself. This sample gives about 50,000 clones in total; about 80% of them show up just once. The ten largest clonotypes hold around 9.1% of the sample.

Compared with germline, V lacks 1 base and J lacks 11 bases; bases without a gene match: 1. CDR1 and CDR2 are read off the germline V gene as MGHRA and YSYEKL. Taken from cysteine to phenylalanine, the CDR3 has 12 residues. Of the read, only the CDR3 DNA is kept; its 36 bases are in frame from base 1. Sequencing was done on a sample of peripheral blood. The origin of this receptor is a man aged 55-75 years with acute or convalescent COVID-19. The sequence links TRBV4-1 to TRBJ2-2; TRBD2 aligns with 7 central bases. The nucleotide sequence is TGCGCCAGCAGCCAAGCGGGGGGTGAGCTGTTTTTT. Its translation is CASSQAGGELFF.